The 18 T cell receptor beta chains in this list originate from one sample, sequenced in a study of long-term antiretroviral therapy in people with HIV. Researchers report immunoSEQ v3.0 was run at survey level. Sequenced by immunoSEQ multiplex PCR; TCRdb stores in-frame clones only, minus some. The table shows about 17,000 clones, with 79% occurring only once. The sequences come from unsorted PBMCs, collected at the start of antiretroviral therapy. The origin of the receptors is a man aged 25 to 45 with HIV.

This chain connects TRBV21-1 to TRBJ2-5; the D call in the table, TRBD1, was not verified against the DNA. TRBV21-1 is labeled a pseudogene. This CDR3 has 16 residues. The DNA of the CDR3 is TGTGCCAGCAGCAATATAGAGACAGGGGTTGGAGAGACCCAGTACTTC. It specifies CASSNIETGVGETQYF.

This clone has just a few counts. The chain is built from TRBV18 and TRBJ1-5, with 7 bases identical to TRBD1. CDR1 and CDR2 (germline): KGHSH, LQKENI. Trimming cost V 1 base and J 4 bases; bases outside gene matches: 4. The CDR3 runs 15 residues. CDR3 nucleotides: TGTGCCAGCTCACCACAGGGGGCGGGTAATCAGCCCCAGCATTTT. Residues: CASSPQGAGNQPQHF.

The J gene is TRBJ2-7, the V gene TRBV7-8; no clear D gene. Germline V gene data show CDR1 as SGHVS and CDR2 as FQNEAQ. This CDR3 is 14 amino acids long. The V and J ends lost 1 base and 2 bases respectively, with 9 bases between them. Here the CDR3 reads CASSLERTAYEQYF. Here the CDR3 DNA reads TGTGCCAGCAGCTTAGAGAGGACGGCCTACGAGCAGTACTTC. Full variable domain (outside the CDR3, taken from reference TRBV7-8 and TRBJ2-7): GAGVSQSPRYKVAKRGQDVALRCDPISGHVSLFWYQQALGQGPEFLTYFQNEAQLDKSGLPSDRFFAERPEGSVSTLKIQRTQQEDSAVYLCASSLERTAYEQYFGPGTRLTVT.

This clone was seen a single time. The rearrangement uses TRBV10-2 and TRBJ2-1; no clear D. This CDR3 region has 15 residues. V was trimmed by 3 bases and J by 4 bases, leaving 13 bases between them. Germline V gene data show CDR1 as WSHSY and CDR2 as SAAADI. The CDR3 DNA is TGCGCCAGCAGTGAATTGGGCGGCAATTACAATGAGCAGTTCTTC. Amino acid sequence: CASSELGGNYNEQFF.

This clone was seen just once. CDR3 in amino acids: CASSQIAGTYEQYF. The CDR3 DNA is TGTGCCAGCAGCCAAATAGCGGGGACCTACGAGCAGTACTTC. The chain employs TRBV7-2 and TRBJ2-7; 8 bases line up with TRBD2. The germline gives CDR1 SGHTA, CDR2 FQGNSA. The junction had 5 bases not matched to a gene; V was cut back by 5 bases and J by 2 bases. The CDR3 covers 14 residues.

The chain links TRBV27 to TRBJ1-2; a weak D match, TRBD1 (5 bases). Trimming removed 0 bases from V and 8 bases from J, with 19 bases in between. The CDR3 runs 16 residues. Per germline, CDR1 MNHEY and CDR2 SMNVEV (reference sequence). CDR3 nucleotides: TGTGCCAGCAGTTTATCGGTCAGGGAGGAAGGTGAGGGCTACACCTTC. Protein product: CASSLSVREEGEGYTF.

The V and J genes are TRBV5-4 and TRBJ2-2; perhaps TRBD2 as D (5 bases). This CDR3 has 15 amino acids. Germline values: CDR1 SGHNT, CDR2 YYREEE (reference sequence). The V and J ends lost 4 bases and 6 bases respectively, with 16 bases between them. The CDR3 DNA reads TGTGCCAGCAGCCCCGAGGGCTTTTTGGCCGGGGAGCTGTTTTTT. This gives the protein CASSPEGFLAGELFF.

The rearrangement joins TRBV4-2 to TRBJ2-1, with unresolved D. Trimming shortened V by 1 base and J by 8 bases, and 6 bases separated the two germline ends. Germline CDR1 and CDR2: LGHNA and YNFKEQ. The CDR3 loop spans 12 amino acids. DNA for the CDR3: TGTGCCAGCAGCCAAGTTTGGTATGAGCAGTTCTTC. Translated: CASSQVWYEQFF.

The CDR3 bases are TGTGCCAGCTCACCCCAAGGTAGCGGGAGGACCACCGGGGAGCTGTTTTTT. Translation gives CASSPQGSGRTTGELFF. This chain links TRBV18 with TRBJ2-2; TRBD2 agrees at 10 bases. V lost 3 bases, J lost 4 bases, and 8 bases stayed unmatched. Germline V CDR1 and CDR2: KGHSH, LQKENI. The CDR3 consists of 17 residues.

The gene calls are TRBV28 and TRBJ1-3; 9 bases are shared with TRBD1. Trimming at V came to 6 bases and at J to 7 bases, leaving 4 bases not matched to a gene. The CDR3 loop spans 13 amino acids. Germline V gene data show CDR1 as MDHEN and CDR2 as SYDVKM. The CDR3 DNA reads as TGTGCCAGCAGCCCGACAGGGGGTAACACCATATATTTT. This gives the protein CASSPTGGNTIYF.

The V call is TRBV2, the J call TRBJ1-5; weak D call: TRBD1 (5 bases). In germline, CDR1 is SNHLY, CDR2 FYNNEI. The CDR3 sequence is 12 residues long. V was trimmed by 5 bases and J by 7 bases, leaving 9 bases between them. This CDR3 reads CASSWGEQPQHF. The DNA of the CDR3 is TGTGCCAGCAGTTGGGGGGAACAGCCCCAGCATTTT. The full variable domain, rest sourced from reference TRBV2 and TRBJ1-5, is EPEVTQTPSHQVTQMGQEVILRCVPISNHLYFYWYRQILGQKVEFLVSFYNNEISEKSEIFDDQFSVERPDGSNFTLKIRSTKLEDSAMYFCASSWGEQPQHFGDGTRLSIL.

The V call is TRBV27, the J call TRBJ2-3, with 7 bases fitting TRBD1. CDR1 is MNHEY, CDR2 SMNVEV, per germline (reference sequence). CDR3 length: 15 amino acids. J lost 2 bases, V lost 6 bases, and 8 bases had no gene match. The CDR3 DNA follows: TGTGCCAGCAGGATGACAGGGACCCACACAGATACGCAGTATTTT. Protein: CASRMTGTHTDTQYF.

The rearrangement uses TRBV19 and TRBJ2-1; D may correspond to TRBD1 or TRBD2 (5 bases each). The CDR3 is 14 residues long. With 0 bases removed from V and 6 bases from J, the gap between germline ends came to 9 bases. Per germline, CDR1 LNHDA and CDR2 SQIVND (reference sequence). The CDR3 DNA sequence: TGTGCCAGTAGTATAGATTATGGGACCAATGAGCAGTTCTTC. Protein product: CASSIDYGTNEQFF.

This clone was seen just once. The CDR3 protein is CASTFDRGIQPQHF. The CDR3 DNA reads TGTGCCAGCACCTTTGACAGGGGGATTCAGCCCCAGCATTTT. This chain uses TRBV28 with TRBJ1-5; 9 bases are shared with TRBD1. V was pared by 7 bases and J by 6 bases, with 7 bases of the junction left unmatched. There are 14 residues in the CDR3. Germline V lookup: CDR1 MDHEN, CDR2 SYDVKM.

This clone was picked up a small number of times. The CDR3 sequence: CASRPLTDYEQYF. CDR3 coding DNA: TGTGCAAGTCGCCCACTTACGGACTACGAGCAGTACTTC. This chain joins TRBV12-2 and TRBJ2-7. TRBV12-2 is a recognized pseudogene. This CDR3 has 13 amino acids.

The chain uses TRBV5-1 and TRBJ2-5; 9 nucleotides match TRBD2. The V segment lost 0 bases and the J segment 4 bases; nucleotides outside the gene matches: 1. The CDR3 length is 14 residues. Germline V gives CDR1 SGHRS, CDR2 YFSETQ. CDR3 DNA: TGCGCCAGCAGCTTGGTAGCGGGAGTAGAGACCCAGTACTTC. Its protein product is CASSLVAGVETQYF.

The chain has TRBV6-1 and TRBJ1-1, with TRBD1 matching over 8 bases. The CDR3 loop spans 15 amino acids. The junction had 4 bases not matched to a gene; V was cut back by 1 base and J by 3 bases. Per germline, CDR1 MNHNS and CDR2 SASEGT. The chain's CDR3 is CASSEGTGRYTEAFF. In DNA, the CDR3 is TGTGCCAGCAGTGAAGGGACAGGGAGGTACACTGAAGCTTTCTTT.

This chain joins TRBV5-6 and TRBJ2-3; weak D call: TRBD1 (6 bases). Germline loops: CDR1 SGHDT, CDR2 YYEEEE. V gave up 9 bases and J gave up 3 bases, with 17 bases separating them. The CDR3 runs to 14 residues. The CDR3 region is CATHQGGGTDTQYF. For the CDR3, the DNA is TGTGCCACCCACCAAGGGGGTGGGACAGATACGCAGTATTTT.